What follows are 23 T cell receptor beta chains derived from one specimen sequenced in a study of shared clonotypes between healthy human individuals (dated by TCRdb to 2020 to 2022). CD8 naive samples were CD45RO-negative cells positively selected for CCR7, giving a CD45RA+CCR7+ population that excluded TemRA cells. The library was produced with the immunoSEQ multiplex PCR assay. TCRdb mirrors the immuneACCESS table, restricted to in-frame sequences. Some clones are absent from its copies; in checked studies, under half trace to an unresolved V gene, and the reason for the others is unknown. The sample table lists roughly 2,000,000 clones, 80% to 95% of them with a count of one. Around 1.7% of the sample comes from the top ten. Sequencing was carried out using naive CD8+ T cells from PBMCs. In the paper's terms, the cell subset or site label means: CD45RA+CCR7+. Receptors originate from a man aged 18 to 35 in good health. Some clones in this sample may be carry-over from other donors' samples.

The chain employs TRBV28 and TRBJ2-7, with 11 positions matching TRBD2. Germline CDR1 is MDHEN and CDR2 is SYDVKM. After removal of 1 base from V and 0 bases from J, the junction contained 8 bases not matched to a gene. The CDR3 sequence is 18 residues long. The CDR3 nucleotides are TGTGCCAGCAGTTTATTTTTGGGACTAGCGGCTAGCTCCTACGAGCAGTACTTC. Its protein is CASSLFLGLAASSYEQYF.

The gene calls are TRBV6-1 and TRBJ2-3; a possible D gene is TRBD2 (6 bases). Looked up from germline, CDR1 is MNHNS and CDR2 is SASEGT. V dropped 3 bases and J dropped 8 bases, with 15 bases sitting between them. CDR3 size: 14 residues. The CDR3 is CASSDLVAGGTQYF. The CDR3 DNA sequence: TGTGCCAGCAGTGATTTGGTGGCCGGGGGTACGCAGTATTTT.

Concerning this clone itself: The sample has other DNA sequences that encode this CDR3 too. The V gene is TRBV5-1, the J gene TRBJ2-7, with TRBD1 matching over 8 bases. The CDR3 spans 15 residues. Germline V gene data show CDR1 as SGHRS and CDR2 as YFSETQ. The V and J ends lost 3 bases and 2 bases, in that order; junction bases with no gene match: 7. In DNA form, the CDR3 reads TGCGCCAGCAGCTCAGGACAGGGCGTGACCTACGAGCAGTACTTC. Translation: CASSSGQGVTYEQYF.

This clone was recorded only once. The rearrangement uses TRBV27 and TRBJ2-7, with D perhaps TRBD2 (6 bases). Germline values: CDR1 MNHEY, CDR2 SMNVEV (reference sequence). Trimming took 2 bases from V and 3 from J, leaving 23 bases between them. CDR3 length: 18 residues. The CDR3 DNA reads as TGTGCCAGCAGTTTAACCCCGCCCGGTGGAGGGGTAAGCTACGAGCAGTACTTC. Translating it yields CASSLTPPGGGVSYEQYF.

The chain has TRBV7-9 and TRBJ1-1; maybe TRBD1 (5 bases). CDR3 length: 14 residues. Trimming stripped 6 bases from V and 2 bases from J, with 13 bases between. CDR1 is SEHNR, CDR2 FQNEAQ, per germline (reference sequence). For the CDR3, the DNA is TGTGCCAGCAGTATGGGGGGAGTTAACACTGAAGCTTTCTTT. Its translation is CASSMGGVNTEAFF.

The V call is TRBV4-3, the J call TRBJ2-7; D possibly corresponds to TRBD2 (5 bases). With 0 bases removed from V and 1 base from J, the gap between germline ends came to 10 bases. Germline assignment: CDR1 LGHNA and CDR2 YSLEER. This CDR3 spans 15 amino acids. CDR3 residues: CASSQDASLSYEQYF. In nucleotides, the CDR3 is TGCGCCAGCAGCCAAGATGCTAGCCTATCCTACGAGCAGTACTTC.

The V and J genes are TRBV5-1 and TRBJ1-1; TRBD1 agrees at 8 bases. V gave up 0 bases and J gave up 0 bases; unmatched junction bases: 4. The V gene's germline CDR1 is SGHRS and CDR2 YFSETQ. This CDR3 spans 16 amino acids. This chain's CDR3 is CASSLETGGMNTEAFF. CDR3 DNA: TGCGCCAGCAGCTTGGAAACAGGGGGGATGAACACTGAAGCTTTCTTT.

The chain joins TRBV30 to TRBJ1-1, with D unclear. The CDR3 is 14 residues long. The germline V gene has CDR1 GTSNPN and CDR2 SVGIG (reference sequence). V was trimmed by 4 bases and J by 1 base, leaving 13 bases between them. The CDR3 here is CAWTWTGGNTEAFF. As DNA, the CDR3 is TGTGCCTGGACCTGGACCGGAGGGAACACTGAAGCTTTCTTT.

This clone was picked up one time. The chain has TRBV19 and TRBJ2-7; 9 positions match TRBD2. This CDR3 spans 15 amino acids. Germline loops: CDR1 LNHDA, CDR2 SQIVND (reference sequence). The trim removed 5 bases at V and 0 bases at J, leaving 5 bases unmatched. Written as DNA, the CDR3 is TGTGCCAGTAGTGCTAGCGGGGAAGACTCCTACGAGCAGTACTTC. The encoded protein is CASSASGEDSYEQYF.

This sequence joins TRBV29-1 and TRBJ2-3; 10 bases align to TRBD2. Germline CDR1 is SQVTM and CDR2 is ANQGSEA. V shed 5 bases and J 6 bases; nucleotides not matched to a gene: 26. CDR3 size: 20 residues. The CDR3 here is CSVRGGFVPGTSALGDTQYF. The CDR3 DNA is TGCAGCGTTAGAGGGGGGTTCGTTCCCGGGACTAGCGCCTTAGGGGATACGCAGTATTTT.

This clone was recorded only once. The chain carries TRBV4-1 and TRBJ2-5; 10 bases map to TRBD2. Germline CDR1 is MGHRA and CDR2 is YSYEKL. The CDR3 totals 17 residues. The junction had 10 bases not matched to a gene; V was cut back by 1 base and J by 5 bases. DNA of the CDR3: TGCGCCAGCAGCCAAGGGGCTAGCGGGAGTAGGTGGGAGACCCAGTACTTC. Its translation is CASSQGASGSRWETQYF.

This chain joins TRBV6-5 and TRBJ2-1, with 11 nucleotides matching TRBD1. The germline V gene has CDR1 MNHEY and CDR2 SVGAGI. Trimming took 2 bases from V and 0 from J; bases not matched to a gene: 0. This CDR3 contains 16 residues. The CDR3 coding sequence is TGTGCCAGCAGTTACGGACAGGGGGCCTCCTACAATGAGCAGTTCTTC. This gives the protein CASSYGQGASYNEQFF.

This chain uses TRBV14 with TRBJ1-1, with TRBD1 as a possible D gene (5 bases). The CDR3 contains 18 residues. Trimming cost V 0 bases and J 0 bases, with 17 bases left between them. Germline V gene data show CDR1 as SGHDN and CDR2 as FVKESK. The CDR3 sequence is CASSQDRDAAGLNTEAFF. The CDR3 nucleotides read TGTGCCAGCAGCCAAGATAGGGATGCGGCAGGGCTGAACACTGAAGCTTTCTTT.

This chain links TRBV28 with TRBJ2-3; 7 nucleotides align to TRBD2. Trimming at V came to 6 bases and at J to 5 bases, leaving 11 bases not matched to a gene. The CDR3 is made up of 15 amino acids. Germline loops: CDR1 MDHEN, CDR2 SYDVKM. CDR3 residues: CASSPGGGRVDTQYF. Written as DNA, the CDR3 is TGTGCCAGCAGCCCCGGTGGAGGGAGGGTAGATACGCAGTATTTT. The full variable domain, rest sourced from reference TRBV28 and TRBJ2-3, is DVKVTQSSRYLVKRTGEKVFLECVQDMDHENMFWYRQDPGLGLRLIYFSYDVKMKEKGDIPEGYSVSREKKERFSLILESASTNQTSMYLCASSPGGGRVDTQYFGPGTRLTVL.

V gene TRBV27 combines with J gene TRBJ2-1; 10 nucleotides agree with TRBD1. With 4 bases clipped from V and 6 bases from J, the junction kept 6 bases outside the gene matches. The CDR3 runs 15 residues. The germline V gene encodes CDR1 MNHEY and CDR2 SMNVEV (reference sequence). CDR3 loop: CASSSRDRGLNEQFF. The DNA for the CDR3 is TGTGCCAGCAGTTCCCGGGACAGGGGCCTCAATGAGCAGTTCTTC.

The rearrangement joins TRBV30 to TRBJ2-1; 7 nucleotides agree with TRBD2. The germline V gene encodes CDR1 GTSNPN and CDR2 SVGIG (reference sequence). V trimming: 3 bases; J trimming: 12 bases; junction bases outside the gene matches: 14. CDR3 length equals 14 residues. CDR3 sequence (DNA): TGTGCCTGGAGCGAAGGGGACTATTTGAGTCGGCAGTTCTTC. It specifies CAWSEGDYLSRQFF.

This sequence joins TRBV19 and TRBJ2-7, with TRBD2 matching 15 bases. The CDR3 length is 19 residues. Germline V CDR1 and CDR2: LNHDA, SQIVND (reference sequence). J gave up 5 bases and V 3 bases, and 14 bases lay outside the gene matches. Written as DNA, the CDR3 is TGTGCCAGTAGTATGGCACCCGGACTAGCGGGAGGGCCATACGACGAGCAGTACTTC. Its translation: CASSMAPGLAGGPYDEQYF. The full variable domain, its missing parts supplied by reference TRBV19 and TRBJ2-7, is DGGITQSPKYLFRKEGQNVTLSCEQNLNHDAMYWYRQDPGQGLRLIYYSQIVNDFQKGDIAEGYSVSREKKESFPLTVTSAQKNPTAFYLCASSMAPGLAGGPYDEQYFGPGTRLTVT.

The chain is built from TRBV19 and TRBJ2-7, with 9 positions matching TRBD1. There are 14 residues in the CDR3. CDR1 and CDR2 from the germline V gene are LNHDA and SQIVND (reference sequence). V shed 10 bases and J 2 bases; nucleotides not matched to a gene: 9. The CDR3 DNA reads TGTGCCACCCTCTCCGGGACAGGGCCCTACGAGCAGTACTTC. Translation: CATLSGTGPYEQYF.

The chain combines TRBV5-4 with TRBJ2-7; perhaps TRBD1 as D (6 bases). V lost 1 base and J lost 4, with 12 bases in between. CDR1 is SGHNT, CDR2 YYREEE, per germline (reference sequence). The CDR3 is 14 amino acids. CDR3 DNA: TGTGCCAGCAGCTTGAAAGGGGGTCTATACGAGCAGTACTTC. It codes for CASSLKGGLYEQYF.

This chain joins TRBV7-9 and TRBJ1-2; the D gene is possibly TRBD1 (6 bases). The CDR3 contains 16 residues. Germline V CDR1 and CDR2: SEHNR, FQNEAQ (reference sequence). The V end lost 5 bases, the J end lost 4 bases, and 20 bases lay between the germline ends. This chain's CDR3 is CASSPSAGTPIYGYTF. The CDR3 bases are TGTGCCAGCAGCCCTTCGGCGGGGACACCCATCTATGGCTACACCTTC.

The chain combines TRBV7-8 with TRBJ2-3; 13 nucleotides line up with TRBD2. Looked up from germline, CDR1 is SGHVS and CDR2 is FQNEAQ. The CDR3 contains 13 residues. Trimming cost V 6 bases and J 11 bases; bases outside gene matches: 5. The CDR3: CASRFGTSGEQYF. The CDR3 DNA follows: TGTGCCAGCAGATTCGGGACTAGCGGGGAGCAGTATTTT.

The gene calls are TRBV5-1 and TRBJ2-1, with TRBD2 matching 8 bases. Germline-derived CDR1 and CDR2 are SGHRS and YFSETQ. The CDR3 runs to 16 residues. V lost 0 bases and J lost 4; bases outside the gene matches: 6. The CDR3 DNA follows: TGCGCCAGCAGCTTGGAACTAGCGGACCTATACAATGAGCAGTTCTTC. Translation: CASSLELADLYNEQFF.

The sample holds one count of this clone. A junction boundary mismatches the germline segment, possibly from a read error. The V call is TRBV14, the J call TRBJ1-2; no definite D call. From germline, CDR1 is SGHDN and CDR2 FVKESK. The CDR3 is 14 residues long. The CDR3 sequence is CASSQERQPYRYTF. DNA for the CDR3: TGTGCCAGCAGCCAAGAGCGTCAGCCCTATCGCTACACCTTC.